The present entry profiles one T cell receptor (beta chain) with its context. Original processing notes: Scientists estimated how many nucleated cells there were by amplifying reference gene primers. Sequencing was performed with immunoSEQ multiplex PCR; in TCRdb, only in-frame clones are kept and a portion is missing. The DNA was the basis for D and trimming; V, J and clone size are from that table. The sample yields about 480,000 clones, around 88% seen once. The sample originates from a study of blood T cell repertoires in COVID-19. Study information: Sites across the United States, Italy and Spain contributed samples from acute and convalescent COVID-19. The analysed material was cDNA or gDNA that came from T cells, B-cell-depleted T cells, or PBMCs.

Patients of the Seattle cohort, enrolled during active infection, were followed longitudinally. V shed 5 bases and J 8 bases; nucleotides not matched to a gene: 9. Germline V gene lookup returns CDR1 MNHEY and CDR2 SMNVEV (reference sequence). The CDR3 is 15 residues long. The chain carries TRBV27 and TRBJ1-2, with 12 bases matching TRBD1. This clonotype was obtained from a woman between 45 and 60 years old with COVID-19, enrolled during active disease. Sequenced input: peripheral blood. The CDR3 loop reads CASSPLGQGAVGYTF. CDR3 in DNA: TGTGCCAGCAGTCCCCTGGGACAGGGGGCAGTCGGCTACACCTTC.